One and the same sample provided the 32 T cell receptor beta chains below, sequenced in a study of blood T cell repertoires in COVID-19. Using immunoSEQ multiplex PCR, the repertoire was profiled, and TCRdb retains in-frame clones only, with some absent. The sample gives 80,000 to 100,000 clones, approximately 79% of which show up once; 15% to 20% is in the top ten. Sequenced: peripheral blood. The source is a woman at least 80 years old with active or convalescent COVID-19.

The CDR3 DNA sequence: TGTGCCAGCAGCTTACCGGGGTCCTACAATGAGCAGTTCTTC. Translated: CASSLPGSYNEQFF. The rearrangement links TRBV7-2 to TRBJ2-1; D may be TRBD2 (5 bases). CDR3 length equals 14 residues. The germline V and J ends were trimmed by 2 bases and 1 base, with 6 bases remaining between them. Germline values: CDR1 SGHTA, CDR2 FQGNSA.

This clone was detected a few times. V and J are TRBV2 and TRBJ2-1; 7 nucleotides match TRBD2. The CDR3 has 14 residues. J gave up 4 bases and V 6 bases, and 6 bases lay outside the gene matches. CDR1 is SNHLY, CDR2 FYNNEI, per germline. CDR3 in DNA: TGTGCCAGCAGGCGACTAGCCGGGTACAATGAGCAGTTCTTC. Translating gives CASRRLAGYNEQFF.

The chain carries TRBV28 and TRBJ2-3; 10 nucleotides line up with TRBD1. V shed 5 bases and J 2 bases; nucleotides not matched to a gene: 7. The germline CDR1 and CDR2 sequences are MDHEN and SYDVKM. The CDR3 consists of 16 residues. The CDR3 DNA sequence: TGTGCCAGCAGTCCCTCCGGGACAGGGGTCACAGATACGCAGTATTTT. It specifies CASSPSGTGVTDTQYF.

The genes are TRBV5-1 and TRBJ2-5, with TRBD2 identical over 9 bases. V gave up 3 bases and J gave up 3 bases; unmatched junction bases: 12. The CDR3 runs to 17 residues. Per germline, CDR1 SGHRS and CDR2 YFSETQ. CDR3 nucleotides: TGCGCCAGCAGCTACCCCGTCGCGGGGGGGCTTAAAGAGACCCAGTACTTC. Amino acid sequence: CASSYPVAGGLKETQYF.

There are a few counts of this clone. V is TRBV27 and J is TRBJ1-6; TRBD1 matches 7 bases. V shed 6 bases, J shed 4 bases, and the junction held 6 bases outside the gene matches. CDR1 is MNHEY, CDR2 SMNVEV, per germline (reference sequence). The CDR3 covers 15 residues. The CDR3 sequence: CASRPGQEYNSPLHF. The CDR3 coding sequence is TGTGCCAGCAGACCCGGACAGGAGTATAATTCACCCCTCCACTTT.

The rearrangement joins TRBV6-6 to TRBJ1-2; 10 bases are shared with TRBD1. The CDR3 consists of 14 residues. The J segment lost 8 bases and the V segment lost 2 bases, leaving 5 bases of the junction unmatched. Germline values: CDR1 MNHNY, CDR2 SVGAGI (reference sequence). CDR3 region: CASSYPRDRGGYTF. For the CDR3, the DNA is TGTGCCAGCAGTTACCCCCGGGACAGGGGAGGCTACACCTTC.

This clone has only one observation. The chain joins TRBV28 to TRBJ1-1; tentatively, D is TRBD1 (5 bases). The germline gives CDR1 MDHEN, CDR2 SYDVKM. The germline V and J ends were trimmed by 2 bases and 5 bases, with 21 bases remaining between them. The CDR3 runs 17 residues. In DNA form, the CDR3 reads TGTGCCAGCAGTTTAACCGGGGGGGGAGGGCTTAGTACTGAAGCTTTCTTT. This translates into CASSLTGGGGLSTEAFF.

CDR3 residues: CASSFGQGANYGYTF. In nucleotides, the CDR3 is TGTGCCAGCAGTTTCGGACAGGGGGCCAACTATGGCTACACCTTC. V and J are TRBV2 and TRBJ1-2; 11 nucleotides align to TRBD1. With 5 bases clipped from V and 2 bases from J, the junction kept 4 bases outside the gene matches. Germline V gives CDR1 SNHLY, CDR2 FYNNEI. The CDR3 is made up of 15 amino acids.

The rearrangement joins TRBV9 to TRBJ2-7, with 9 nucleotides matching TRBD2. The germline CDR1 and CDR2 sequences are SGDLS and YYNGEE. After removal of 0 bases from V and 2 bases from J, the junction contained 3 bases not matched to a gene. The CDR3 sequence is 15 residues long. The CDR3 bases are TGTGCCAGCAGCGTAGACGCGGGAGGGCCCTACGAGCAGTACTTC. Encoded protein: CASSVDAGGPYEQYF.

This chain uses TRBV2 with TRBJ1-2; 9 positions agree with TRBD1. The germline V gene encodes CDR1 SNHLY and CDR2 FYNNEI. The CDR3 is 15 amino acids. Unmatched junction bases numbered 7, after V lost 4 bases and J lost 4 bases. CDR3 protein: CASSVLQGAGYGYTF. CDR3 DNA sequence: TGTGCCAGCAGTGTACTACAGGGGGCAGGCTATGGCTACACCTTC.

The chain employs TRBV30 and TRBJ2-6; possible D gene TRBD2, 5 bases. Germline CDR1 GTSNPN, CDR2 SVGIG (reference sequence). Between the trimmed V and J ends, which lost 0 bases and 1 base, there was a span of 19 bases. CDR3 size: 19 residues. The CDR3 DNA reads as TGTGCCTGGAGTGTACTGGCTACGGGGAGTAGGTCTGGGGCCAACGTCCTGACTTTC. Translated, it gives CAWSVLATGSRSGANVLTF.

V gene TRBV9 combines with J gene TRBJ1-5; possible D gene TRBD1, 6 bases. V lost 9 bases, J lost 3 bases, and 13 bases lay in between. The CDR3 extends over 13 amino acids. Germline loops: CDR1 SGDLS, CDR2 YYNGEE. The CDR3, as DNA: TGTGCCAAGAACACAGGGAACAATCAGCCCCAGCATTTT. Protein product: CAKNTGNNQPQHF.

V gene TRBV4-3 combines with J gene TRBJ1-2; tentatively, D is TRBD1 (6 bases). V was pared by 2 bases and J by 4 bases, with 14 bases between. The CDR3 consists of 15 residues. Germline V gene lookup returns CDR1 LGHNA and CDR2 YSLEER. The CDR3 DNA reads TGCGCCAGCAGCCAAACCGTCCAGGGGAGCTATGGCTACACCTTC. This translates into CASSQTVQGSYGYTF.

The CDR3 protein is CASSMDREAAEYTF. The CDR3 bases are TGTGCCAGTAGTATGGATAGGGAGGCAGCTGAGTACACCTTC. The chain employs TRBV19 and TRBJ1-2, with D uncertain. The V gene's germline CDR1 is LNHDA and CDR2 SQIVND (reference sequence). This CDR3 is 14 amino acids long. The V end was cut by 3 bases, the J end by 11 bases, with 19 bases between.

The chain combines TRBV6-6 with TRBJ1-2; TRBD1 matches 9 bases. CDR3 length: 13 residues. The ends lost 7 bases at V and 6 bases at J; junction bases unmatched: 6. CDR1 is MNHNY, CDR2 SVGAGI, per germline (reference sequence). CDR3 sequence (DNA): TGTGCCAGCACCACCGGGACAGGGCATGGCTACACCTTC. Translated: CASTTGTGHGYTF.

The genes are TRBV5-4 and TRBJ2-1, with 7 positions matching TRBD1. V lost 1 base to trimming and J lost 9 bases; unmatched junction nucleotides: 4. CDR1 and CDR2 from the germline V gene are SGHNT and YYREEE (reference sequence). The CDR3 has 13 amino acids. The CDR3 bases are TGTGCCAGCAGCTTGCCCAGGACAGGTGAGCAGTTCTTC. Translating gives CASSLPRTGEQFF.

This clone came up once. The J gene is TRBJ1-5, the V gene TRBV7-2, with D hard to call. The length of the CDR3 is 14 residues. The germline V and J ends were trimmed by 5 bases and 2 bases, with 10 bases remaining between them. Germline loops: CDR1 SGHTA, CDR2 FQGNSA. CDR3 in amino acids: CASSPPGGNQPQHF. The CDR3 bases are TGTGCCAGCAGCCCCCCGGGTGGCAATCAGCCCCAGCATTTT.

This chain joins TRBV10-3 and TRBJ2-3, with TRBD2 matching 10 bases. CDR1 and CDR2 (germline): ENHRY, SYGVKD. This CDR3 region has 16 residues. V lost 2 bases and J lost 4; bases outside the gene matches: 6. CDR3 region: CAISERPSGSSDTQYF. As DNA, the CDR3 is TGTGCCATCAGTGAGCGCCCTAGCGGGAGTTCAGATACGCAGTATTTT.

This rearrangement joins TRBV5-6 to TRBJ1-2; 7 bases map to TRBD1. Germline V gene sequence: CDR1 SGHDT, CDR2 YYEEEE. With 9 bases clipped from V and 4 bases from J, the junction kept 9 bases outside the gene matches. This CDR3 spans 13 amino acids. This chain's CDR3 is CATKQGGLYGYTF. The CDR3 DNA sequence: TGTGCCACCAAACAAGGGGGCCTCTATGGCTACACCTTC.

This chain joins TRBV5-1 and TRBJ1-1, with D unclear. V lost 4 bases and J 4 bases, leaving 20 bases between the germline ends. The CDR3 spans 16 residues. From germline, CDR1 is SGHRS and CDR2 YFSETQ. CDR3 nucleotides: TGCGCCAGCAGCCTAGGTTTTTCCCCCGTGGGCACTGAAGCTTTCTTT. Amino acids: CASSLGFSPVGTEAFF.

This clone turned up a few times. The V call is TRBV19, the J call TRBJ1-1; perhaps TRBD1 as D (6 bases). V was shortened by 7 bases and J by 4 bases, with 19 bases between the two germline ends. The CDR3 consists of 15 residues. Germline V gives CDR1 LNHDA, CDR2 SQIVND (reference sequence). CDR3 loop: CASTPLAGTPTEAFF. As DNA, the CDR3 is TGTGCCAGTACCCCCCTTGCCGGGACACCCACTGAAGCTTTCTTT.

This sequence joins TRBV6-5 and TRBJ2-5, with 11 positions matching TRBD2. The CDR3 is 14 residues long. Trimming at V came to 7 bases and at J to 5 bases, leaving 6 bases not matched to a gene. Germline assignment: CDR1 MNHEY and CDR2 SVGAGI. The CDR3 sequence is CASISGGEGETQYF. The CDR3 region has the DNA TGTGCCAGCATTAGCGGGGGGGAGGGCGAGACCCAGTACTTC.

The genes are TRBV10-1 and TRBJ2-7; D is perhaps TRBD1 (6 bases). Germline CDR1 WNHNN, CDR2 SYGVQD (reference sequence). Deletions cut 0 bases from V and 2 bases from J, with 26 bases between. The CDR3 length is 20 residues. The CDR3 DNA sequence: TGCGCCAGCAGTGAGTCGTGGGTGAGGGGGACCTCCCGTCGGACCTACGAGCAGTACTTC. Translation: CASSESWVRGTSRRTYEQYF.

The chain joins TRBV6-2 or TRBV6-3 to TRBJ1-1; 9 bases fit TRBD1. CDR3 length equals 14 residues. Per the germline V gene, CDR1 is MNHEY and CDR2 is SVGEGT. V dropped 2 bases and J dropped 3; count of bases not matched to a gene: 1. The CDR3 is CASSYRDRDTEAFF. In DNA, the CDR3 is TGTGCCAGCAGTTACCGGGACAGGGACACTGAAGCTTTCTTT.

The CDR3 bases are TGTGCCAGCGCCCGGGACAGCTCTAACTATGGCTACACCTTC. Translation: CASARDSSNYGYTF. The chain carries TRBV7-3 and TRBJ1-2; 7 bases are a match to TRBD1. The V gene end was trimmed by 8 bases and the J gene end by 0 bases; junction bases not matched to a gene: 6. The CDR3 length is 14 residues. Germline V gene sequence: CDR1 SGHTA, CDR2 FQGTGA.

This chain uses TRBV12-3 or TRBV12-4 with TRBJ2-5, with D unclear. With 3 bases removed from V and 5 bases from J, the gap between germline ends came to 10 bases. The CDR3 has 13 residues. CDR3 sequence reads: CASSFVLMETQYF. The CDR3 coding sequence is TGTGCCAGCAGTTTCGTGCTAATGGAGACCCAGTACTTC.

The chain has TRBV20-1 and TRBJ1-2; no definite D call. Trimming removed 3 bases at V and 7 bases at J, with 9 bases between. Germline CDR1 is DFQATT and CDR2 is SNEGSKA (reference sequence). The CDR3 loop spans 11 amino acids. The CDR3: CSARASAGYTF. In DNA form, the CDR3 reads TGCAGTGCTAGGGCCTCTGCTGGCTACACCTTC.

The chain is built from TRBV5-8 and TRBJ2-1; TRBD2 might be the D (7 bases). Deletions cut 2 bases from V and 4 bases from J, with 10 bases between. The CDR3 is 14 residues long. CDR1 SGHTS and CDR2 YDEGEE come from the germline V gene. For the CDR3, the DNA is TGTGCCAGCAGCTTCGGGGGGCTTTACAATGAGCAGTTCTTC. Protein product: CASSFGGLYNEQFF.

V gene TRBV11-2 combines with J gene TRBJ2-1; D gene ambiguous. The CDR3 runs to 16 residues. The V end was cut by 1 base, the J end by 3 bases, with 13 bases between. Germline V gene data show CDR1 as SGHAT and CDR2 as FQNNGV. The CDR3 bases are TGTGCCAGCAGCTTAGCCTCGAGCGTCGGCTACAATGAGCAGTTCTTC. Translation gives CASSLASSVGYNEQFF.

The V and J genes are TRBV9 and TRBJ2-3; TRBD1 might be the D (7 bases). Trimming pared 4 bases from V and 1 base from J, leaving 22 bases between. Germline CDR1 and CDR2: SGDLS and YYNGEE. The CDR3 covers 18 residues. CDR3 in amino acids: CASSPRLRGGGGTDTQYF. The CDR3 nucleotides are TGTGCCAGCAGCCCCCGTCTCCGAGGGGGCGGGGGCACAGATACGCAGTATTTT.

The chain joins TRBV5-6 to TRBJ1-5; perhaps TRBD1 as D (5 bases). Trimming cost V 0 bases and J 4 bases, with 14 bases left between them. Germline V gene sequence: CDR1 SGHDT, CDR2 YYEEEE. This CDR3 has 16 residues. This CDR3 reads CASSLAGAGRNQPQHF. The CDR3 nucleotides are TGTGCCAGCAGCTTGGCTGGGGCCGGTCGTAATCAGCCCCAGCATTTT. The variable domain in full, completed from reference TRBV5-6 and TRBJ1-5, reads DAGVTQSPTHLIKTRGQQVTLRCSPKSGHDTVSWYQQALGQGPQFIFQYYEEEERQRGNFPDRFSGHQFPNYSSELNVNALLLGDSALYLCASSLAGAGRNQPQHFGDGTRLSIL.

The chain carries TRBV12-3 or TRBV12-4 and TRBJ2-4; 10 nucleotides match TRBD1. J was trimmed by 5 bases and V by 6 bases; bases with no gene match: 1. This CDR3 contains 13 residues. The CDR3, as DNA: TGTGCCAGCAGAGGGACAGGGGAAAACATTCAGTACTTC. Encoded protein: CASRGTGENIQYF.